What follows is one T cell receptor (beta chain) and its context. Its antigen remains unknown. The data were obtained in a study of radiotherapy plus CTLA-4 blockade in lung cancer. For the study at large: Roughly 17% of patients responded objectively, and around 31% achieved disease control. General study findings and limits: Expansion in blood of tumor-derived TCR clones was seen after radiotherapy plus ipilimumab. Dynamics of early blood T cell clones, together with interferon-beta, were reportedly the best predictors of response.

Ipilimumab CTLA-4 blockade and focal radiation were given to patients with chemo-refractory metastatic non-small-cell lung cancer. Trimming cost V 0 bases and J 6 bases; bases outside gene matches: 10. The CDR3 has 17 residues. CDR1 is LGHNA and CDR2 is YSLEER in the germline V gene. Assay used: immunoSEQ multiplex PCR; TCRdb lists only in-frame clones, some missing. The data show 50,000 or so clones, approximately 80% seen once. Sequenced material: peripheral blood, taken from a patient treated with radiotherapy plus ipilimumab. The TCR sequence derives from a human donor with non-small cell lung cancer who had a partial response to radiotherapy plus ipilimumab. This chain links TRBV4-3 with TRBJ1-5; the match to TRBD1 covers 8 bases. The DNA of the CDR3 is TGCGCCAGCAGCCAAGATTTATGGCAGGGGGCAGGTCAGCCCCAGCATTTT. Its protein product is CASSQDLWQGAGQPQHF.